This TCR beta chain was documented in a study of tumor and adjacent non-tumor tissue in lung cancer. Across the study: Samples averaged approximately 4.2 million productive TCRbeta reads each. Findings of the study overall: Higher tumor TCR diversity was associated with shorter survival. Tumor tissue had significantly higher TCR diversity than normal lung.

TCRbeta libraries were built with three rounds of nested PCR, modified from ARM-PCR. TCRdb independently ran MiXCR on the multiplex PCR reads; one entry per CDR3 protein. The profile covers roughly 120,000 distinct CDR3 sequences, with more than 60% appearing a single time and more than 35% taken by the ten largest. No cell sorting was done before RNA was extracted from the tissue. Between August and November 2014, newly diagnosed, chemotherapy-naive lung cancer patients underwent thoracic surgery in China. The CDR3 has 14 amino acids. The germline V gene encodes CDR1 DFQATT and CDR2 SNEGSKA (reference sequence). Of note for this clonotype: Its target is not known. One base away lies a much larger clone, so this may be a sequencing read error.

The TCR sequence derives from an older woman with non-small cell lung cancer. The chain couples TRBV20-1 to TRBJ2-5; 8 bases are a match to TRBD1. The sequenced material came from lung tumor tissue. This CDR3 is CSTRTGGWQETQYF. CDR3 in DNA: TGCAGTACTAGAACAGGGGGATGGCAAGAGACCCAGTACTTC.